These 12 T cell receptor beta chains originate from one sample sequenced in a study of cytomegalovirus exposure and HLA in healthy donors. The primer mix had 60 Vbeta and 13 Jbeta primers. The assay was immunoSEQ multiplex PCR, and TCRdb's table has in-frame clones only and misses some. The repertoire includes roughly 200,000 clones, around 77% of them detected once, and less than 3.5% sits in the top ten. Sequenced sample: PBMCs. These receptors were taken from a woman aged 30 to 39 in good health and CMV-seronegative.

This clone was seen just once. This chain's CDR3 is CASSDRGNGGNTIYF. The CDR3 nucleotides read TGTGCCAGCAGTGATCGGGGGAATGGTGGAAACACCATATATTTT. The V gene is TRBV6-1, the J gene TRBJ1-3; perhaps TRBD1 as D (5 bases). Germline-derived CDR1 and CDR2 are MNHNS and SASEGT. V lost 3 bases and J 3 bases, leaving 12 bases between the germline ends. The CDR3 extends over 15 amino acids.

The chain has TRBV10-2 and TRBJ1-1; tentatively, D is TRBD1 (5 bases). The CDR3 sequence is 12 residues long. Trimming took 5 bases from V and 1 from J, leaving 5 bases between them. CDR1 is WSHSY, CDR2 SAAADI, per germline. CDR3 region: CASSQGNTEAFF. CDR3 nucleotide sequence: TGCGCCAGCAGTCAGGGGAACACTGAAGCTTTCTTT.

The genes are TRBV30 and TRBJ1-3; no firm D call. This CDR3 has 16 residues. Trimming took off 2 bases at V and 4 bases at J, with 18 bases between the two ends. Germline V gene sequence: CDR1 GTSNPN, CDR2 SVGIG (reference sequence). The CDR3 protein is CAWSSRGGSWGNTIYF. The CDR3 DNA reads TGTGCCTGGAGTTCCCGGGGAGGATCGTGGGGAAACACCATATATTTT.

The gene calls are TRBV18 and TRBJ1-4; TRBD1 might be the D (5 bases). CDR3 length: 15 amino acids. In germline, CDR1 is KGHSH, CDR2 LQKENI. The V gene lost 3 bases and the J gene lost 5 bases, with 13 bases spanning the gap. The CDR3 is CASSPRTSLNEKLFF. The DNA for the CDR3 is TGTGCCAGCTCACCCAGGACAAGTCTAAATGAAAAACTGTTTTTT.

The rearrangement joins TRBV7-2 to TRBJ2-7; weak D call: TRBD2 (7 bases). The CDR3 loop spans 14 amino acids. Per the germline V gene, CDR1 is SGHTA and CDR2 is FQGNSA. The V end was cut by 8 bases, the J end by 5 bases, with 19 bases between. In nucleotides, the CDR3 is TGTGCCAGCCGGGGGGCGGGGCAGTCCAACGAGCAGTACTTC. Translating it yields CASRGAGQSNEQYF.

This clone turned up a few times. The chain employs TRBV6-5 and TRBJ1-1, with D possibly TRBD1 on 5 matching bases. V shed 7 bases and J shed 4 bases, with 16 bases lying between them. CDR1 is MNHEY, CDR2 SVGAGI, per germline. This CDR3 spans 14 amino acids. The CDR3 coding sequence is TGTGCCAGCACTCGAATAGGGGTGGCCACTGAAGCTTTCTTT. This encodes CASTRIGVATEAFF.

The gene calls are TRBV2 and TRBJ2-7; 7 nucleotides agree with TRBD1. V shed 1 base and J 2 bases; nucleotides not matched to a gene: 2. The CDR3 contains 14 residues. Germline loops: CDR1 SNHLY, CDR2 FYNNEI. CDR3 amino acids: CASSEGQGAYEQYF. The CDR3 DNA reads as TGTGCCAGCAGTGAAGGTCAGGGGGCCTACGAGCAGTACTTC. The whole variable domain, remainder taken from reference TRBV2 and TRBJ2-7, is EPEVTQTPSHQVTQMGQEVILRCVPISNHLYFYWYRQILGQKVEFLVSFYNNEISEKSEIFDDQFSVERPDGSNFTLKIRSTKLEDSAMYFCASSEGQGAYEQYFGPGTRLTVT.

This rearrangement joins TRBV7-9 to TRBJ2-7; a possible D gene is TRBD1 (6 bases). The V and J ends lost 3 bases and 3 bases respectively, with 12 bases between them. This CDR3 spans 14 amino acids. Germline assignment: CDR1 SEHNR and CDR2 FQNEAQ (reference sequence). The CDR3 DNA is TGTGCCAGCAGCTTTTACAGGGACCGCTACGAGCAGTACTTC. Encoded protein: CASSFYRDRYEQYF.

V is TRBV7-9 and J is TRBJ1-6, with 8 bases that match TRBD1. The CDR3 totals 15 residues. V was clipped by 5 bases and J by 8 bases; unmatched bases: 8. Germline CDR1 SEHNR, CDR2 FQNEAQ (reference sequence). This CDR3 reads CASSPRTGLDSPLHF. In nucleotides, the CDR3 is TGTGCCAGCAGCCCAAGGACAGGGTTGGATTCACCCCTCCACTTT.

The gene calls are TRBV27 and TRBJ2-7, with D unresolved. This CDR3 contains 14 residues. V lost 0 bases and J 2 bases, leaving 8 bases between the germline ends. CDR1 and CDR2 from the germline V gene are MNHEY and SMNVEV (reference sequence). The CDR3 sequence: CASSLSGSAYEQYF. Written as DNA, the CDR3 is TGTGCCAGCAGTTTATCGGGCTCGGCCTACGAGCAGTACTTC.

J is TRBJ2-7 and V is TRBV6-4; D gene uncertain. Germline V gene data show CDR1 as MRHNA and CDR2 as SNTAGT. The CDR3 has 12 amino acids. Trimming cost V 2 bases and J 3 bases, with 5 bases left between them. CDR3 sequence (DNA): TGTGCCAGCAGTGACCCCGTCTACGAGCAGTACTTC. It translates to CASSDPVYEQYF.

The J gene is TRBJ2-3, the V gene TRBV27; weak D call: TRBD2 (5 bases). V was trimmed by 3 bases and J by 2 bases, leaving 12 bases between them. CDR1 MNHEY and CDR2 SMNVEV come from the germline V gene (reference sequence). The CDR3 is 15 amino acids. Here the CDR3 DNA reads TGTGCCAGCAGTTTTGAGGGCTACCTCACAGATACGCAGTATTTT. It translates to CASSFEGYLTDTQYF.